What follows describes a single T cell receptor (beta chain). During corrective heart surgery, resections were taken, and the thymus tissue came from them. Donors were healthy Finnish babies undergoing corrective operations for congenital heart defects. Assay used: immunoSEQ multiplex PCR; TCRdb lists only in-frame clones, some missing. The table lists roughly 120,000 clones, around 94% of them singletons. This sample is part of a study of human thymus T cells. The CDR3 runs to 14 residues. Trimming cost V 5 bases and J 3 bases, with 12 bases left between them. Germline CDR1 reads WSHSY; CDR2 reads SAAADI.

The receptor comes from a boy less than two years old with a congenital heart defect but otherwise immunologically healthy. The chain carries TRBV10-2 and TRBJ2-3, with a tentative D call TRBD2 (6 bases). The sequencing input was thymus tissue. The chain's CDR3 is CASSRDSTTDTQYF. CDR3 nucleotides: TGCGCCAGCAGTCGGGACTCGACAACAGATACGCAGTATTTT.